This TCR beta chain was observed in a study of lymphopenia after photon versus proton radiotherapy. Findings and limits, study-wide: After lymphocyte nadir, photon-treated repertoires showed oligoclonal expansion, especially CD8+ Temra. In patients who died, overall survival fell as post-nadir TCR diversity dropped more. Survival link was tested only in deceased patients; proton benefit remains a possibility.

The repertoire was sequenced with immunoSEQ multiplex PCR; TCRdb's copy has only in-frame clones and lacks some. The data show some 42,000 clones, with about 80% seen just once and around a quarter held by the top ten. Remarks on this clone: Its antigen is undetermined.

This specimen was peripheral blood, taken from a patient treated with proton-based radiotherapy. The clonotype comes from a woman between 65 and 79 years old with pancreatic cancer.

CDR3 sequence reads: CASSKGTAYGYTF. The DNA of the CDR3 is TGTGCCAGCAGCAAGGGGACAGCCTATGGCTACACCTTC. The gene calls are TRBV21-1 and TRBJ1-2; the table names TRBD1, a call not compared with the DNA. TRBV21-1 corresponds to a pseudogene. The CDR3 spans 13 residues.